These 27 T cell receptor beta chains share one sample of origin, sequenced in a study of identical twins. From the 5' RACE reads, TCRdb called clonotypes with MiXCR, one entry per CDR3 protein. The sample shows 400,000 to 650,000 distinct CDR3 sequences, about 20% of them seen only once. This sample also appeared in a second study, on T cells expressing NK-cell markers.

Sequencing was done on a sample of CD4+ T cells sorted from blood. These receptors came from a woman under 30 in good health.

CDR3 region: CASSVDGQGNEQYF. CDR3 in DNA: TGTGCCAGCAGCGTAGACGGACAGGGTAACGAGCAGTACTTC. The chain uses TRBV9 and TRBJ2-7; 8 bases fit TRBD1. The germline gives CDR1 SGDLS, CDR2 YYNGEE. This CDR3 spans 14 amino acids. J lost 5 bases, V lost 0 bases, and 4 bases had no gene match. Looking up the rest from reference TRBV9 and TRBJ2-7 gives the full variable domain: DSGVTQTPKHLITATGQRVTLRCSPRSGDLSVYWYQQSLDQGLQFLIQYYNGEERAKGNILERFSAQQFPDLHSELNLSSLELGDSALYFCASSVDGQGNEQYFGPGTRLTVT.

In its sample, this clonotype was seen many times. The rearrangement joins TRBV5-1 to TRBJ1-2; D gene uncertain. V shed 2 bases and J shed 5 bases, with 7 bases lying between them. Germline V gives CDR1 SGHRS, CDR2 YFSETQ. This CDR3 is built from 12 residues. The CDR3 is CASSLSGYGYTF. CDR3 DNA sequence: TGCGCCAGCAGCTTATCGGGGTATGGCTACACCTTC.

This clonotype has only a few counts. This chain joins TRBV7-2 and TRBJ2-3, with 7 bases aligning to TRBD2. The germline V gene encodes CDR1 SGHTA and CDR2 FQGNSA. V lost 5 bases and J lost 7; bases outside the gene matches: 6. The CDR3 has 13 amino acids. CDR3 protein: CASSPRDYYTQYF. The CDR3 DNA reads as TGTGCCAGCAGCCCCCGGGACTATTATACGCAGTATTTT.

DNA of the CDR3: TGCGCCAGCAGCCGCCCACAGGTAATCCACAATGAGCAGTTCTTC. It translates to CASSRPQVIHNEQFF. The chain joins TRBV5-1 to TRBJ2-1; perhaps TRBD1 as D (5 bases). The CDR3 has 15 amino acids. Germline lookup yields CDR1 SGHRS and CDR2 YFSETQ. The V gene lost 4 bases and the J gene lost 5 bases, with 16 bases spanning the gap.

This clonotype was seen a handful of times. The J gene is TRBJ2-2, the V gene TRBV6-5; D tentatively reads TRBD1 or TRBD2 (5 bases each). Germline V gene sequence: CDR1 MNHEY, CDR2 SVGAGI. Trimming pared 2 bases from V and 4 bases from J, leaving 11 bases between. This CDR3 is built from 15 residues. CDR3 sequence: CASSYGTRGTGELFF. CDR3 nucleotide sequence: TGTGCCAGCAGTTACGGGACGCGAGGCACCGGGGAGCTGTTTTTT.

This clonotype was seen a handful of times. The rearrangement joins TRBV7-9 to TRBJ2-7; unclear D gene. The CDR3 is 12 amino acids. Per the germline V gene, CDR1 is SEHNR and CDR2 is FQNEAQ (reference sequence). Deletions cut 6 bases from V and 6 bases from J, with 12 bases between. CDR3 DNA: TGTGCCAGCAGGCCGGCTGCCGGCGAGCAGTACTTC. This codes for CASRPAAGEQYF.

The chain links TRBV7-8 to TRBJ2-1; D is unclear. Germline V gene lookup returns CDR1 SGHVS and CDR2 FQNEAQ. The V end lost 4 bases, the J end lost 0 bases, and 13 bases lay between the germline ends. The CDR3 runs to 16 residues. The CDR3, as DNA: TGTGCCAGCAGCTCCCTCTACCAAAGCTCCTACAATGAGCAGTTCTTC. Translation: CASSSLYQSSYNEQFF.

J is TRBJ1-1 and V is TRBV5-1; 8 bases agree with TRBD1. This CDR3 is 17 amino acids long. Germline V gene lookup returns CDR1 SGHRS and CDR2 YFSETQ. J was trimmed by 2 bases and V by 0 bases; bases with no gene match: 9. The CDR3 reads CASSLEARQGANTEAFF. Here the CDR3 DNA reads TGCGCCAGCAGCTTGGAGGCGCGGCAGGGGGCTAACACTGAAGCTTTCTTT.

V gene TRBV6-4 combines with J gene TRBJ2-5, with D perhaps matching TRBD1 (5 bases). The CDR3 loop spans 17 amino acids. Germline loops: CDR1 MRHNA, CDR2 SNTAGT. The V end lost 0 bases, the J end lost 4 bases, and 18 bases lay between the germline ends. The CDR3 sequence: CASSDSVRRGCGETQYF. The CDR3 DNA sequence: TGTGCCAGCAGTGACTCGGTTCGAAGGGGCTGTGGAGAGACCCAGTACTTC.

The V call is TRBV12-3 or TRBV12-4, the J call TRBJ2-2; TRBD2 aligns across 8 bases. The V and J ends lost 7 bases and 2 bases, in that order; junction bases with no gene match: 9. This CDR3 comprises 16 residues. CDR3 protein: CASTSLAELNTGELFF. In DNA form, the CDR3 reads TGTGCCAGCACCTCACTAGCGGAGCTCAACACCGGGGAGCTGTTTTTT.

This chain uses TRBV20-1 with TRBJ2-3; D call uncertain. In germline, CDR1 is DFQATT, CDR2 SNEGSKA (reference sequence). The CDR3 totals 13 residues. The V end lost 2 bases, the J end lost 2 bases, and 8 bases lay between the germline ends. CDR3 loop: CSARPRHTDTQYF. As DNA, the CDR3 is TGCAGTGCTAGACCACGACACACAGATACGCAGTATTTT.

This clonotype occurred a few times. The gene calls are TRBV25-1 and TRBJ2-6; no firm D call. CDR3 size: 15 residues. Trimming stripped 5 bases from V and 1 base from J, with 9 bases between. Germline lookup yields CDR1 MGHDK and CDR2 SYGVNS. The CDR3 nucleotides read TGTGCCAGCAGTAGTTGGGCTTCTGGGGCCAACGTCCTGACTTTC. Protein: CASSSWASGANVLTF.

This clonotype has a handful of counts. J is TRBJ2-3 and V is TRBV11-3; 12 bases are a match to TRBD2. V dropped 4 bases and J dropped 6; count of bases not matched to a gene: 8. The CDR3 is made up of 16 amino acids. From germline, CDR1 is SGHNT and CDR2 YENEEA. CDR3 residues: CASSSGTSGGPDTQYF. Here the CDR3 DNA reads TGTGCCAGCAGCTCCGGAACTAGCGGGGGGCCGGATACGCAGTATTTT.

V gene TRBV14 combines with J gene TRBJ2-7; 11 positions match TRBD2. The CDR3 has 15 amino acids. V shed 4 bases, J shed 5 bases, and the junction held 7 bases outside the gene matches. CDR1 and CDR2 (germline): SGHDN, FVKESK. CDR3 protein: CASSPIAGGPNEQYF. In nucleotides, the CDR3 is TGTGCCAGCAGCCCTATAGCGGGGGGGCCAAACGAGCAGTACTTC.

This clonotype was observed a handful of times. The V call is TRBV6-5, the J call TRBJ2-1; 8 nucleotides line up with TRBD2. Unmatched junction bases numbered 9, after V lost 2 bases and J lost 9 bases. CDR3 size: 15 residues. Germline V lookup: CDR1 MNHEY, CDR2 SVGAGI. CDR3 region: CASSYRSGRKSEQFF. In DNA form, the CDR3 reads TGTGCCAGCAGTTACCGAAGCGGGAGAAAAAGTGAGCAGTTCTTC.

The V gene is TRBV6-5, the J gene TRBJ2-3; TRBD2 is a possible D gene (6 bases). The CDR3 extends over 17 amino acids. Germline V gene data show CDR1 as MNHEY and CDR2 as SVGAGI. Trimming stripped 2 bases from V and 2 bases from J, with 17 bases between. DNA for the CDR3: TGTGCCAGCAGTTACCTCCCGTTGCGGGAATCCACAGATACGCAGTATTTT. It encodes CASSYLPLRESTDTQYF.

The chain joins TRBV7-2 to TRBJ2-1; tentatively, D is TRBD1 or TRBD2 (7 bases each). The CDR3 runs to 15 residues. The germline V gene encodes CDR1 SGHTA and CDR2 FQGNSA. Trimming left V 2 bases short and J 7 bases short, with 15 bases between. CDR3 amino acids: CASSLRGQGGNEQFF. The CDR3 DNA reads TGTGCCAGCAGCTTAAGGGGGCAGGGGGGGAATGAGCAGTTCTTC.

The J gene is TRBJ1-5, the V gene TRBV20-1, with D tentatively TRBD1 (6 bases). The CDR3 length is 14 residues. V was trimmed by 6 bases and J by 3 bases, leaving 15 bases between them. CDR1 DFQATT and CDR2 SNEGSKA come from the germline V gene (reference sequence). CDR3 sequence (DNA): TGCAGTGCCCGGGCAGGGGCCTACAATCAGCCCCAGCATTTT. Its translation is CSARAGAYNQPQHF.

This chain connects TRBV3-1 to TRBJ2-2; possible D gene TRBD1, 5 bases. Germline CDR1 reads LGHDT; CDR2 reads YNNKEL (reference sequence). This CDR3 contains 14 residues. V was pared by 4 bases and J by 7 bases, with 13 bases between. This CDR3 reads CASSPQGKGGELFF. DNA of the CDR3: TGTGCCAGCAGCCCGCAGGGTAAGGGCGGGGAGCTGTTTTTT.

This rearrangement joins TRBV7-9 to TRBJ2-5; TRBD1 or TRBD2 may be the D gene (5 bases each). Germline CDR1 reads SEHNR; CDR2 reads FQNEAQ (reference sequence). The V and J ends lost 5 bases and 5 bases respectively, with 18 bases between them. CDR3 length: 15 amino acids. The CDR3: CASSPPQGGTETQYF. The CDR3 DNA follows: TGTGCCAGCAGCCCCCCCCAGGGTGGGACGGAGACCCAGTACTTC.

This clonotype was detected only a few times. The chain uses TRBV5-1 and TRBJ2-5; no reliable D call. Trimming took off 4 bases at V and 7 bases at J, with 14 bases between the two ends. Germline V gene sequence: CDR1 SGHRS, CDR2 YFSETQ. The CDR3 loop spans 13 amino acids. In DNA, the CDR3 is TGCGCCAGCAGCCCCGAGGTAGCTGGGACCCAGTACTTC. Translated: CASSPEVAGTQYF.

This clonotype was seen only a few times. The rearrangement uses TRBV5-1 and TRBJ2-7; a weak D match, TRBD2 (6 bases). Per the germline V gene, CDR1 is SGHRS and CDR2 is YFSETQ. This CDR3 contains 15 residues. The V gene lost 2 bases and the J gene lost 2 bases, with 14 bases spanning the gap. The CDR3 here is CASSLGGGGAYEQYF. In DNA form, the CDR3 reads TGCGCCAGCAGCTTAGGTGGAGGAGGGGCCTACGAGCAGTACTTC.

The chain uses TRBV7-2 and TRBJ1-2; TRBD1 matches at 7 bases. The CDR3 totals 14 residues. CDR1 SGHTA and CDR2 FQGNSA come from the germline V gene. J was trimmed by 4 bases and V by 5 bases; bases with no gene match: 7. The CDR3 here is CASSGPGQIYGYTF. The CDR3 DNA follows: TGTGCCAGCAGCGGACCGGGACAGATCTATGGCTACACCTTC.

The chain uses TRBV7-9 and TRBJ2-1; TRBD1 matches at 7 bases. The CDR3 is made up of 14 amino acids. V lost 5 bases to trimming and J lost 6 bases; unmatched junction nucleotides: 7. The germline CDR1 and CDR2 sequences are SEHNR and FQNEAQ (reference sequence). The CDR3 nucleotides read TGTGCCAGCAGCCCGCAAGGGACAGTCAATGAGCAGTTCTTC. Its translation is CASSPQGTVNEQFF.

This clonotype was seen repeatedly, ten times or more. The chain combines TRBV29-1 with TRBJ1-1; D possibly corresponds to TRBD1 (5 bases). The CDR3 loop spans 11 amino acids. V lost 6 bases, J lost 11 bases, and 16 bases lay in between. Per the germline V gene, CDR1 is SQVTM and CDR2 is ANQGSEA. The CDR3, as DNA: TGCAGCGTCCACAGAGGGGAGAGGGCTTTCTTT. This gives the protein CSVHRGERAFF.

The chain carries TRBV11-3 and TRBJ2-7; no definite D call. V was pared by 5 bases and J by 5 bases, with 22 bases between. The CDR3 runs 16 residues. Germline V gene sequence: CDR1 SGHNT, CDR2 YENEEA. Written as DNA, the CDR3 is TGTGCCAGCAGCCCCCACAAAGGTAGCCACCACCACGAGCAGTACTTC. Protein product: CASSPHKGSHHHEQYF.

The CDR3: CSAREQGRYYGYTF. The CDR3 coding sequence is TGCAGTGCTAGAGAGCAGGGGCGCTACTATGGCTACACCTTC. This chain connects TRBV20-1 to TRBJ1-2, with D possibly TRBD1 on 6 matching bases. There are 14 residues in the CDR3. V lost 0 bases to trimming and J lost 3 bases, with 11 bases between them. From germline, CDR1 is DFQATT and CDR2 SNEGSKA (reference sequence).